The text below deals with one T cell receptor (beta chain). The antigen is undetermined. The primer mix had 60 Vbeta and 13 Jbeta primers. Profiled with immunoSEQ multiplex PCR; TCRdb holds only in-frame clones, not every one. The table records 110,000 or so clones, around 77% of them present only once. Germline values: CDR1 SGHRS, CDR2 YFSETQ. The ends lost 6 bases at V and 4 bases at J; junction bases unmatched: 18. The CDR3 sequence is 18 residues long. These data are taken from a study of cytomegalovirus exposure and HLA in healthy donors. Study-wide results and limits: In all likelihood, a cluster of highly shared sequence variants was a sequencing artifact. According to a later analysis, donors in an Asian-associated ancestry cluster reportedly had fewer N-insertions than the 666-donor mean. The classifier reportedly diagnosed cytomegalovirus status with high specificity and sensitivity.

The genes are TRBV5-1 and TRBJ2-3, with TRBD2 matching over 9 bases. This TCR was recovered from a woman aged 25 to 45 in good health and CMV-seropositive. The sequencing sample was made of PBMCs. CDR3 sequence: CASTLREVSGSFADTQYF. CDR3 DNA sequence: TGCGCCAGCACCCTAAGGGAGGTTAGCGGGAGTTTCGCAGATACGCAGTATTTT.